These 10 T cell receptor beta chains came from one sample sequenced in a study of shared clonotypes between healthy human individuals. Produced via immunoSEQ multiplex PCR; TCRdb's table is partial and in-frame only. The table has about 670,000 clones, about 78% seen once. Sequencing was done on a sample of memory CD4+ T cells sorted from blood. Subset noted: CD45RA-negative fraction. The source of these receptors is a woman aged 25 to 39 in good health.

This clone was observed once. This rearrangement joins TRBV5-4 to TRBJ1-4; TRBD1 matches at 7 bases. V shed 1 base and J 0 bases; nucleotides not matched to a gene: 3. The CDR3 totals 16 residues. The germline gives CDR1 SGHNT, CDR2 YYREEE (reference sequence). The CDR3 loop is CASSLRTGPTNEKLFF. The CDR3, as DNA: TGTGCCAGCAGCTTGCGGACAGGCCCAACTAATGAAAAACTGTTTTTT. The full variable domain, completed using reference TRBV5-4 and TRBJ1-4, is ETGVTQSPTHLIKTRGQQVTLRCSSQSGHNTVSWYQQALGQGPQFIFQYYREEENGRGNFPPRFSGLQFPNYSSELNVNALELDDSALYLCASSLRTGPTNEKLFFGSGTQLSVL.

The CDR3: CASSYMTGASPTGELFF. The CDR3 coding sequence is TGTGCCAGCAGTTACATGACAGGGGCCTCGCCTACCGGGGAGCTGTTTTTT. The V gene is TRBV11-2, the J gene TRBJ2-2; 8 bases are shared with TRBD1. Germline V gene data show CDR1 as SGHAT and CDR2 as FQNNGV. The CDR3 has 17 amino acids. J was trimmed by 5 bases and V by 6 bases; bases with no gene match: 14.

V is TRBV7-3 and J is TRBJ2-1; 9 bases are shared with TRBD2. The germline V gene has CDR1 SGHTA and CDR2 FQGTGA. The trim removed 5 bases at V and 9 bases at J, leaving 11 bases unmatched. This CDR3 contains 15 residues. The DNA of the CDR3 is TGTGCCAGCAGCCCCCAGTTAGCGGGAGCATCTGAGCAGTTCTTC. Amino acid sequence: CASSPQLAGASEQFF.

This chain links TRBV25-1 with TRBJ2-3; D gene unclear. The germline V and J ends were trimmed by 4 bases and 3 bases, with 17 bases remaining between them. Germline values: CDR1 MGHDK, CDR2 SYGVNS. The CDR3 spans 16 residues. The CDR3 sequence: CASSALRADKTDTQYF. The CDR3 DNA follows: TGTGCCAGCAGTGCCCTTCGGGCAGATAAAACAGATACGCAGTATTTT.

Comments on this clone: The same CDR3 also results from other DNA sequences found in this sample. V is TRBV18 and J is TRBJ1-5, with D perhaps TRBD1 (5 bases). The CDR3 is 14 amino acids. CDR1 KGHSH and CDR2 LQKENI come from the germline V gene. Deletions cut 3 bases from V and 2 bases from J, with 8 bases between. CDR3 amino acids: CASSPGAGNQPQHF. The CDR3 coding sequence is TGTGCCAGCTCACCCGGGGCAGGCAATCAGCCCCAGCATTTT.

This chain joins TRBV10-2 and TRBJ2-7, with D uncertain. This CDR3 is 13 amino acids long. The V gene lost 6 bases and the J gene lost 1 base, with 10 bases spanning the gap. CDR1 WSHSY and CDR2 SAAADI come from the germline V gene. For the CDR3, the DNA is TGCGCCAGCAGACAAACGGTTTCCTACGAGCAGTACTTC. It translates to CASRQTVSYEQYF.

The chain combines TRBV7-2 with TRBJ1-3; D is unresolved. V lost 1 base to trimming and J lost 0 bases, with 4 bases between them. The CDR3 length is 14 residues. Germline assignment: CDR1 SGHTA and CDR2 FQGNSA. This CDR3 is CASSLGGSGNTIYF. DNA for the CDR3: TGTGCCAGCAGCTTAGGTGGCTCTGGAAACACCATATATTTT.

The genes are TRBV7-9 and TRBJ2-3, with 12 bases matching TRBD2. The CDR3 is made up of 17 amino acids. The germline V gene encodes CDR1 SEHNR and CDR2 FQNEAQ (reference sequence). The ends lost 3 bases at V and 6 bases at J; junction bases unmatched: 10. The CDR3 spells CASSFRTSGDSWDTQYF. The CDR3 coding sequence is TGTGCCAGCAGCTTTAGGACTAGCGGGGATTCGTGGGATACGCAGTATTTT.

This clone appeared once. This chain's CDR3 is CASSIEGIGNTGELFF. CDR3 coding DNA: TGTGCCAGTAGTATAGAAGGGATAGGGAACACCGGGGAGCTGTTTTTT. The gene calls are TRBV19 and TRBJ2-2; no definite D call. The CDR3 has 16 amino acids. The V end was cut by 0 bases, the J end by 1 base, with 9 bases between. CDR1 is LNHDA, CDR2 SQIVND, per germline (reference sequence).

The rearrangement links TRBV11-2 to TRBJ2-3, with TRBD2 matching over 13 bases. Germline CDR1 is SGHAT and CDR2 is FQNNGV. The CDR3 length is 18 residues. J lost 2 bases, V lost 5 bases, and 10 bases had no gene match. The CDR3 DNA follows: TGTGCCAGCAGCACCCGGACTAGCGGGAGCTCAGCCACAGATACGCAGTATTTT. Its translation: CASSTRTSGSSATDTQYF.